Below are 20 T cell receptor beta chains sequenced from a single sample in a study of regulatory T cells in long-lasting Graves disease (dated by TCRdb to 2020 to 2023). The library relied on multiplex PCR. Sequencing was carried out with an Illumina HiSeq 4000. iRepertoire HTBI primers and Arm-PCR amplification of CDR3 regions were used to construct TCR beta libraries. In-frame beta chains were kept once TCRdb had trimmed the public reads at Q25 with fastp and called clones with MiXCR. Identical CDR3 protein sequences are pooled into one entry, listed with their most common genes and DNA. The sample table records over 200,000 distinct CDR3 sequences; 15% to 20% of these occur just once. The ten largest clones take up less than 15% of the sample. What this sample's time point label stands for: newly diagnosed GD, antithyroid drugs for less than 3 months. RNA was extracted from PBMCs in TRIzol for both TCR sequencing and RNA sequencing.

The sample also formed part of further work on T cells in Graves' hyperthyroidism and ophthalmopathy.

The sample here was peripheral blood mononuclear cells (PBMCs), taken at new diagnosis, from a patient treated with antithyroid drugs. Every receptor here comes from a woman in her twenties or thirties with Graves disease. Donor details come from another sample of the same person, matched by shared clones.

The chain has TRBV3-1 and TRBJ1-3; no reliable D call. Germline V gene sequence: CDR1 LGHDT, CDR2 YNNKEL (reference sequence). This CDR3 comprises 14 residues. Trimming removed 0 bases from V and 3 bases from J, with 6 bases in between. The CDR3 here is CASSQEQLGNTIYF. The DNA of the CDR3 is TGTGCCAGCAGCCAAGAACAGCTTGGAAACACCATATATTTT.

This clonotype was observed at least ten times. This chain uses TRBV18 with TRBJ1-1; D remains ambiguous. Per germline, CDR1 KGHSH and CDR2 LQKENI. The length of the CDR3 is 13 residues. Trimming took 6 bases from V and 4 from J, leaving 12 bases between them. CDR3 nucleotides: TGTGCCAGCTCCAAGGGAGAGGGCACTGAAGCTTTCTTT. The encoded protein is CASSKGEGTEAFF.

Regarding this clonotype: Germline and junction disagree at one end, which may indicate a read error. The chain recombines TRBV14 with TRBJ2-3; D not resolved. CDR1 is SGHDN and CDR2 is FVKESK in the germline V gene. CDR3 length: 13 residues. The CDR3 is CASSQGSTDAQYF. The CDR3 region has the DNA TGTGCCAGCAGCCAGGGCTCCACAGATGCGCAGTATTTT.

This clonotype was detected many times. The chain has TRBV7-2 and TRBJ2-1, with a weak D call TRBD2 (5 bases). This CDR3 is 13 amino acids long. V lost 5 bases and J lost 6, with 11 bases in between. Germline CDR1 SGHTA, CDR2 FQGNSA. CDR3 loop: CASSPGLPNEQFF. The CDR3 DNA reads as TGTGCCAGCAGCCCCGGACTGCCCAATGAGCAGTTCTTC.

The chain carries TRBV7-2 and TRBJ2-1; 15 nucleotides agree with TRBD2. CDR1 is SGHTA, CDR2 FQGNSA, per germline. This CDR3 spans 16 amino acids. The V segment lost 6 bases and the J segment 7 bases; nucleotides outside the gene matches: 7. The CDR3 protein is CASSLWTSGGANEQFF. CDR3 in DNA: TGTGCCAGCAGTCTCTGGACTAGCGGGGGGGCAAATGAGCAGTTCTTC.

This clonotype was observed many times. The chain joins TRBV11-2 to TRBJ2-7; 8 bases fit TRBD2. The V gene end was trimmed by 4 bases and the J gene end by 4 bases; junction bases not matched to a gene: 6. This CDR3 spans 14 amino acids. The V gene's germline CDR1 is SGHAT and CDR2 FQNNGV. DNA of the CDR3: TGTGCCAGCAGCTCAGCTAGCGGGCTTTACGAGCAGTACTTC. Residues: CASSSASGLYEQYF.

About this clonotype itself: A read error is possible here, since a much larger clone lies one base away. This chain connects TRBV5-6 to TRBJ2-7; 9 bases fit TRBD2. V lost 6 bases and J lost 7; bases outside the gene matches: 14. This CDR3 spans 15 amino acids. The germline V gene has CDR1 SGHDT and CDR2 YYEEEE. The CDR3 loop reads CASNFGTSSYNEQYF. CDR3 nucleotides: TGTGCCAGCAACTTCGGGACTAGCTCCTACAATGAGCAGTACTTC. The full variable domain, in which reference TRBV5-6 and TRBJ2-7 provide the parts outside the CDR3, is DAGVTQSPTHLIKTRGQQVTLRCSPKSGHDTVSWYQQALGQGPQFIFQYYEEEERQRGNFPDRFSGHQFPNYSSELNVNALLLGDSALYLCASNFGTSSYNEQYFGPGTRLTVT.

This clonotype has ten or more counts. This could be a read error, since a much larger clone is one nucleotide away. Here the CDR3 DNA reads TGCGCCAGCAGCCAAGGTGACAGGCGGTCAAATACGCAGTATTTT. It is translated as CASSQGDRRSNTQYF. This chain joins TRBV5-1 and TRBJ2-3, with D tentatively TRBD1 (6 bases). V shed 4 bases and J shed 7 bases, with 19 bases lying between them. The CDR3 is 15 amino acids. Looked up from germline, CDR1 is SGHRS and CDR2 is YFSETQ.

The chain uses TRBV19 and TRBJ1-2; possibly TRBD1 for D (6 bases). CDR1 and CDR2 (germline): LNHDA, SQIVND (reference sequence). Between the trimmed V and J ends, which lost 5 bases and 5 bases, there was a span of 15 bases. There are 14 residues in the CDR3. The CDR3, as DNA: TGTGCCAGTAGTCCCCGGGGGCCACAGTATGGCTACACCTTC. Its protein product is CASSPRGPQYGYTF.

This clonotype was detected many times. The rearrangement links TRBV6-1 to TRBJ2-3; TRBD2 agrees at 11 bases. CDR1 and CDR2 from the germline V gene are MNHNS and SASEGT. The CDR3 is 19 residues long. The V and J ends lost 5 bases and 3 bases, in that order; junction bases with no gene match: 16. CDR3 region: CASSPHSSGGALGTDTQYF. For the CDR3, the DNA is TGTGCCAGCAGTCCGCATAGTAGCGGGGGGGCCCTTGGAACAGATACGCAGTATTTT.

This clonotype was seen many times. The chain joins TRBV11-3 to TRBJ2-5; the D gene is possibly TRBD2 (6 bases). The V gene lost 4 bases and the J gene lost 5 bases, with 11 bases spanning the gap. The CDR3 runs to 13 residues. Germline CDR1 and CDR2: SGHNT and YENEEA. The CDR3 DNA sequence: TGTGCCAGCAGCTCGGAGGGCCGGGAGACCCAGTACTTC. This encodes CASSSEGRETQYF.

This clonotype was detected ten times or more. This chain uses TRBV20-1 with TRBJ2-5; D assignment may be TRBD1 or TRBD2 (6 bases each). CDR1 and CDR2 (germline): DFQATT, SNEGSKA (reference sequence). CDR3 length equals 14 residues. The ends were cut back, 5 bases at V and 5 bases at J, with 18 bases in the middle. CDR3 bases: TGCAGTGCTCTCGGTGGGGGGCTGTGGGAGACCCAGTACTTC. Protein sequence: CSALGGGLWETQYF.

The table lists this clonotype with many counts. The chain joins TRBV20-1 to TRBJ1-2; no clear D gene. CDR1 is DFQATT and CDR2 is SNEGSKA in the germline V gene (reference sequence). V was pared by 6 bases and J by 4 bases, with 12 bases between. The length of the CDR3 is 12 residues. The CDR3 sequence is CSASTAGYGYTF. The DNA of the CDR3 is TGCAGTGCGAGTACGGCAGGCTATGGCTACACCTTC.

This clonotype was found many times. The V and J genes are TRBV5-1 and TRBJ2-2, with D unclear. V gave up 1 base and J gave up 6 bases, with 13 bases separating them. This CDR3 spans 15 amino acids. CDR1 SGHRS and CDR2 YFSETQ come from the germline V gene. DNA for the CDR3: TGCGCCAGCAGCTTGAACAGCCGGCGATCCGGGGAGCTGTTTTTT. Amino acid sequence: CASSLNSRRSGELFF. The full variable domain, in which reference TRBV5-1 and TRBJ2-2 provide the parts outside the CDR3, is KAGVTQTPRYLIKTRGQQVTLSCSPISGHRSVSWYQQTPGQGLQFLFEYFSETQRNKGNFPGRFSGRQFSNSRSEMNVSTLELGDSALYLCASSLNSRRSGELFFGEGSRLTVL.

This clonotype was recorded at least ten times. This chain uses TRBV3-1 with TRBJ1-5; D remains ambiguous. CDR1 LGHDT and CDR2 YNNKEL come from the germline V gene (reference sequence). V was pared by 2 bases and J by 0 bases, with 14 bases between. The CDR3 contains 17 residues. In DNA form, the CDR3 reads TGTGCCAGCAGCCAATCCGGGGAGGAGTATAGCAATCAGCCCCAGCATTTT. Translating it yields CASSQSGEEYSNQPQHF.

This clonotype has a count of ten or more. The gene calls are TRBV20-1 and TRBJ1-5; 9 nucleotides match TRBD1. The CDR3 is 14 residues long. The trim removed 6 bases at V and 7 bases at J, leaving 10 bases unmatched. The germline CDR1 and CDR2 sequences are DFQATT and SNEGSKA (reference sequence). The CDR3 DNA is TGCAGTGCCGCCTCGGACAGGGGAAGACAGCCCCAGCATTTT. As protein: CSAASDRGRQPQHF.

This clonotype was observed many times. This chain connects TRBV7-3 to TRBJ2-5; tentative D call: TRBD1 (6 bases). V was shortened by 3 bases and J by 1 base, with 9 bases between the two germline ends. Germline CDR1 SGHTA, CDR2 FQGTGA. The CDR3 spans 14 residues. CDR3 loop: CASSFGGLQETQYF. DNA of the CDR3: TGTGCCAGCAGCTTTGGGGGCCTCCAAGAGACCCAGTACTTC.

This clonotype was recorded many times. The rearrangement uses TRBV5-6 and TRBJ1-1; D not certain. From germline, CDR1 is SGHDT and CDR2 YYEEEE. The length of the CDR3 is 14 residues. Trimming stripped 1 base from V and 2 bases from J, with 9 bases between. CDR3 nucleotide sequence: TGTGCCAGCAGCTTGCTGTTAGAAAACACTGAAGCTTTCTTT. This sequence encodes CASSLLLENTEAFF.

The rearrangement joins TRBV20-1 to TRBJ2-7; a weak D match, TRBD2 (6 bases). The CDR3 is made up of 17 amino acids. V was clipped by 0 bases and J by 2 bases, with 20 bases between them. The V gene's germline CDR1 is DFQATT and CDR2 SNEGSKA (reference sequence). CDR3 DNA: TGCAGTGCTAGAGATCTTCCAACTACCGGGAGCCCCTACGAGCAGTACTTC. Protein: CSARDLPTTGSPYEQYF.

To note about this clonotype: A far larger clone is only one base removed, so a read error is likely. V gene TRBV28 combines with J gene TRBJ2-7, with D maybe TRBD1 (5 bases). The CDR3 covers 16 residues. The germline V gene has CDR1 MDHEN and CDR2 SYDVKM. Written as DNA, the CDR3 is TGTGCCGGCAGGCTAAAAGTCAGGGATGGGTCACACGAGCAGTACTTC. Protein: CAGRLKVRDGSHEQYF.